Listed below are T cell receptor beta chains from one sample, sequenced in a study. TCRdb independently ran MiXCR on the 5' RACE reads; one entry per CDR3 protein. Among some 44,000 distinct CDR3 sequences listed, approximately 22% were seen once. Sequencing input: Tregs sorted from blood. These receptor sequences come from a female donor with breast cancer. CDR3s include the opening cysteine and the closing phenylalanine or tryptophan. A D gene is named only where the DNA matches it firmly. A row's size may be missing; if present it is once, few, many or a size class.

V	size	J	D	DNA	CDR3
TRBV24-1	.	TRBJ1-1	.	TGTGCCACCAGTGATTCCGGGACGGGCACTGAAGCTTTCTTT	CATSDSGTGTEAFF
TRBV12-3/TRBV12-4	.	TRBJ2-7	TRBD2	TGTGCCAGCACCCCGGGAGGGAACGAGCAGTACTTC	CASTPGGNEQYF
TRBV4-2	many	TRBJ2-5	.	TGTGCCAGCAGCCCTCGGGACTCCCAAGAGACCCAGTACTTC	CASSPRDSQETQYF
TRBV20-1	.	TRBJ1-2	.	TGCAGTGCTAGAGATGATGTTCCTAAATCCATAAGTGCCCTAAACTATGGCTACACCTTC	CSARDDVPKSISALNYGYTF
TRBV12-3/TRBV12-4	.	TRBJ2-5	.	TGTGCCAGCAGTTTAATAAATTACAGGTTGTGGGACCAAGAGACCCAGTACTTC	CASSLINYRLWDQETQYF
TRBV7-8	few	TRBJ2-7	.	TGTGCCAGCAGCTTAGTCCGGAGCGAGCAGTACTTC	CASSLVRSEQYF
TRBV29-1	.	TRBJ2-3	TRBD2	TGCAGCGCCGCTAGACTAGCGGGTAGCTCGGATACGCAGTATTTT	CSAARLAGSSDTQYF
TRBV5-1	.	TRBJ2-1	TRBD2	TGCGCCAGCAGGACTAGCGGGGGTAACAATGAGCAGTTCTTC	CASRTSGGNNEQFF
TRBV5-1	.	TRBJ1-5	.	TGCGCCAGCAGCTTGGATGCAGTAACCAGCGGTCAGCCCCAGCATTTT	CASSLDAVTSGQPQHF
TRBV4-2	.	TRBJ2-7	TRBD2	TGTGCCAGCAGCCAAGATCTTGCTAGCGGTTCCTACGAGCAGTACTTC	CASSQDLASGSYEQYF
TRBV5-1	.	TRBJ1-1	.	TGCGCCAGCAGCTTGGGGACCTCCGGAACTGAAGCTCTCTTT	CASSLGTSGTEALF
TRBV28	.	TRBJ2-3	TRBD2	TGTGCCTGCCAGGCTAGCGGGAGGGTGTATACGCAGTATTTT	CACQASGRVYTQYF
TRBV7-3	many	TRBJ1-2	TRBD1	TGTGCCAGCAGCCCGACAGGGGACCCTAACTATGGCTACACCTTC	CASSPTGDPNYGYTF
TRBV24-1	.	TRBJ2-5	TRBD2	TGTGCCACCAGTGGTCCCCTTGGGACTAGCTCGGAAGAGACCCAGTACTTC	CATSGPLGTSSEETQYF
TRBV7-6	many	TRBJ2-2	TRBD1	TGTGCCAGCAGCTCCCTAAGGGGGCGCAGGAACACCGGGGAGCTGTTTTTT	CASSSLRGRRNTGELFF
TRBV24-1	few	TRBJ2-1	TRBD2	TGTGCCACCAGGGGACTAGAGGTTAGTGATGAGCAGTTCTTC	CATRGLEVSDEQFF
TRBV2	.	TRBJ2-5	.	TGTGCCAGCAGTGACAACCAGGGTAGGGAGACCCAGTACTTC	CASSDNQGRETQYF